This T cell receptor beta chain was retrieved from a study of T-cell reconstitution after alpha-beta-depleted transplantation in children. Study results and caveats: T cells produced anew were the main source of T-cell counts and diversity one year after transplant. Surviving recipient T cells and thymic progenitors produced the high day-60 TCRbeta diversity seen in some patients. Expanded graft clones numbering several hundred reportedly gave rise to alpha-beta T cells about two months after transplant.

Germline V gene data show CDR1 as SSHAT and CDR2 as FNYEAQ (reference sequence). Losses at the gene ends were 3 bases for V and 3 bases for J; bases not matched to a gene: 5. CDR3 size: 16 residues. At least ten counts were recorded for this clonotype. Its specificity is not known. Preparing the TCRbeta library involved the use of unique molecular identifiers. TCRdb re-derived calls from the PCR reads in MiXCR, one entry per CDR3 protein. The sample lists roughly 310,000 distinct CDR3 sequences; 23% were seen once. The chain combines TRBV7-7 with TRBJ2-1; the match to TRBD2 covers 10 bases. The sequence was collected from a male patient under 18 who had a stem cell transplant for acute lymphoblastic leukemia, so the T cells may come from the graft donor. Sequencing used PBMCs, mostly from graft donor cells, obtained 180 days after TCRalphabeta/CD19-depleted stem cell transplant. The CDR3 region has the DNA TGTGCCAGCAGCTTCGGGGGACTAGCGTACTACAATGAGCAGTTCTTC. The encoded protein is CASSFGGLAYYNEQFF.